This T cell receptor beta chain was identified during a study of OX40 agonist ivuxolimab in advanced cancers. Study overall: Partial responses were observed in three patients, of whom one had hepatocellular carcinoma and two had cutaneous melanoma. Study findings and constraints: Expanded clones tended on average to be more numerous among CD8+ T cells than CD4+. Researchers did not determine the expanded peripheral T cells' antigen specificity.

About this clone itself: Antigen unknown.

CDR1 SGHTA and CDR2 FQGNSA come from the germline V gene. Trimming took 5 bases from V and 1 from J; bases not matched to a gene: 10. CDR3 size: 17 residues. TCRdb's copy holds only in-frame clones and misses some; the assay was immunoSEQ multiplex PCR. The sample lists roughly 86,000 clones, around nine tenths occurring once. The TCR was taken from an adult with an advanced solid tumor such as melanoma, head and neck, liver or kidney cancer. Material: CD4+ or CD8+ T cells sorted from blood, obtained in a trial of the OX40 agonist ivuxolimab. This rearrangement joins TRBV7-2 to TRBJ2-2; 7 nucleotides align to TRBD2. CDR3 loop: CASSPNPGLLNTGELFF. The CDR3 bases are TGTGCCAGCAGCCCCAACCCGGGACTACTGAACACCGGGGAGCTGTTTTTT.